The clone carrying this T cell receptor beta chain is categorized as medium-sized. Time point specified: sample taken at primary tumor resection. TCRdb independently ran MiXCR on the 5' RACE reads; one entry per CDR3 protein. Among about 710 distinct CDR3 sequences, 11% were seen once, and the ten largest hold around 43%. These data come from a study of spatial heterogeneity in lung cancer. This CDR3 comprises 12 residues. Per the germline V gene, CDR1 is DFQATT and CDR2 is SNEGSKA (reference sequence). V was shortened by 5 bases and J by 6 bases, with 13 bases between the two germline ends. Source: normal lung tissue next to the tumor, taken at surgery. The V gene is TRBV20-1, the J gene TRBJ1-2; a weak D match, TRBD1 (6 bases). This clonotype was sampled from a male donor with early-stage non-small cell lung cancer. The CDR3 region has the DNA TGCAGTGCTGGTGGAAGGGGGGATGGCTACACCTTC. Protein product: CSAGGRGDGYTF.